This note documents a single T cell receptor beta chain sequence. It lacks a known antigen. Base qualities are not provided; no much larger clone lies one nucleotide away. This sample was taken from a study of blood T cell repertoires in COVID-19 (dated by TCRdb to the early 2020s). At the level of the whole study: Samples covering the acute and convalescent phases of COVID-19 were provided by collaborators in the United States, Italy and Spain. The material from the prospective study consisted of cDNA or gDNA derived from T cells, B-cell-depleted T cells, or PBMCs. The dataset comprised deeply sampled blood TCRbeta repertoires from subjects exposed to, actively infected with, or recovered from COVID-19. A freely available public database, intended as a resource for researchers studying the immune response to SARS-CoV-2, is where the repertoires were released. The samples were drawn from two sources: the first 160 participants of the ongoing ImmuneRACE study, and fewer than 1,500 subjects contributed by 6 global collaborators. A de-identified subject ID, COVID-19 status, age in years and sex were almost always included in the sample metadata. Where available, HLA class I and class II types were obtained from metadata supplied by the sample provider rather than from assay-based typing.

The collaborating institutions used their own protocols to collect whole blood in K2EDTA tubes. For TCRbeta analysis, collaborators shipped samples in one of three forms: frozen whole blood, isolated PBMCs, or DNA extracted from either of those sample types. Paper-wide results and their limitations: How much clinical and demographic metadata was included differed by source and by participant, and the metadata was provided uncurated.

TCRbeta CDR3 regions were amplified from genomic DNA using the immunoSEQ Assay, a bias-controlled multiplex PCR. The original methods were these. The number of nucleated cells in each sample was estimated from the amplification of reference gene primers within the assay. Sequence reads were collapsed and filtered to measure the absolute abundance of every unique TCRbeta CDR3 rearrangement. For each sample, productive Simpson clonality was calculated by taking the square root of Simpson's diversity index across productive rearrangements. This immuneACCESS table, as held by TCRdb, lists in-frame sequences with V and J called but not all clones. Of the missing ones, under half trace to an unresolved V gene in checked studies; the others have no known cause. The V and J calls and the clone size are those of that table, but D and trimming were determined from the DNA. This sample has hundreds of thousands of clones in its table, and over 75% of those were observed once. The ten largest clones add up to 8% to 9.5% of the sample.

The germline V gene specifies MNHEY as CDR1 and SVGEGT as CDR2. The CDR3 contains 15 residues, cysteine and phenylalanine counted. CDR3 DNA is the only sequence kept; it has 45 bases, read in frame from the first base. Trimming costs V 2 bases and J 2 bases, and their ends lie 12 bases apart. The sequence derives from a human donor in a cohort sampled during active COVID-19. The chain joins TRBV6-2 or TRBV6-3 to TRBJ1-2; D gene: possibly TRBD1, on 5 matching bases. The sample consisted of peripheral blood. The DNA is TGTGCCAGCAGTTACACCGGCAGGGTGAACTATGGCTACACCTTC. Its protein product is CASSYTGRVNYGYTF.